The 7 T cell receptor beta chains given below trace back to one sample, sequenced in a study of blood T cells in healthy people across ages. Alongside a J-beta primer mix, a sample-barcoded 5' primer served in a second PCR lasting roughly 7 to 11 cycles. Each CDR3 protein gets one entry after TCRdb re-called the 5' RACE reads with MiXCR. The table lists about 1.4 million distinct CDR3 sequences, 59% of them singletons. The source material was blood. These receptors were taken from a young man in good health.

In DNA, the CDR3 is TGCGCCAGCAGAGAGCTAGCGGGAGTAGCCAAAAACATTCAGTACTTC. This encodes CASRELAGVAKNIQYF. This chain links TRBV5-1 with TRBJ2-4; 10 bases match TRBD2. V was pared by 5 bases and J by 0 bases, with 5 bases of the junction left unmatched. The CDR3 is made up of 16 amino acids. CDR1 is SGHRS and CDR2 is YFSETQ in the germline V gene.

CDR3 in DNA: TGTGCCAGCAGCTTAGCGGCTAGCGGGAGGGCCGGGGAGCTGTTTTTT. Protein sequence: CASSLAASGRAGELFF. This sequence joins TRBV11-2 and TRBJ2-2; 12 nucleotides agree with TRBD2. This CDR3 spans 16 amino acids. Trimming took 1 base from V and 6 from J; bases not matched to a gene: 3. CDR1 is SGHAT and CDR2 is FQNNGV in the germline V gene. The full variable domain, its missing parts supplied by reference TRBV11-2 and TRBJ2-2, is EAGVAQSPRYKIIEKRQSVAFWCNPISGHATLYWYQQILGQGPKLLIQFQNNGVVDDSQLPKDRFSAERLKGVDSTLKIQPAKLEDSAVYLCASSLAASGRAGELFFGEGSRLTVL.

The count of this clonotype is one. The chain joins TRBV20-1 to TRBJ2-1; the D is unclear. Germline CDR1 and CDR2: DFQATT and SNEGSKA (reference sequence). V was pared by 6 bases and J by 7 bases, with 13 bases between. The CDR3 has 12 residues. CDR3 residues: CSAKTWENEQFF. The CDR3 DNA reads TGCAGTGCCAAGACGTGGGAAAATGAGCAGTTCTTC.

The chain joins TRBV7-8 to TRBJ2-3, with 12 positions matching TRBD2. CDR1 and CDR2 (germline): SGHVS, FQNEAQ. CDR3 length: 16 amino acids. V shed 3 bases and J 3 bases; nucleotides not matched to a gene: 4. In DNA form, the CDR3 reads TGTGCCAGCAGCTTCCTAGCGGGGGGGCTAACAGATACGCAGTATTTT. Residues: CASSFLAGGLTDTQYF.

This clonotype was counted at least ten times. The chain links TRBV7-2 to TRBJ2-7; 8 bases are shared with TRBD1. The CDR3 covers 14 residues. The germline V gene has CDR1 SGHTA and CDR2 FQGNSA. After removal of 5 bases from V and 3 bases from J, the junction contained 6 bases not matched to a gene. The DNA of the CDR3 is TGTGCCAGCAGCCCACGGACAGGGAACTACGAGCAGTACTTC. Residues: CASSPRTGNYEQYF.

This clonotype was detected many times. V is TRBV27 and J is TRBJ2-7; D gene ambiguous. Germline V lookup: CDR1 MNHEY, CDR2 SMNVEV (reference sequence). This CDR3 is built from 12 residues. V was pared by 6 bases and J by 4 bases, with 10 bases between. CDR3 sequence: CASSPSGYEQYF. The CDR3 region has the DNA TGTGCCAGCAGCCCCTCTGGATACGAGCAGTACTTC.

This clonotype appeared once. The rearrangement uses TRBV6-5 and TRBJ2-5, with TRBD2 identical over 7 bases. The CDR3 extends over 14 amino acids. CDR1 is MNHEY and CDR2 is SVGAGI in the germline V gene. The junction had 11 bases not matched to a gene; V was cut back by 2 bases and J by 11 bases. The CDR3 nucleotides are TGTGCCAGCAGTTACACGGGAGGCCACAATGAGCAGTACTTC. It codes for CASSYTGGHNEQYF.